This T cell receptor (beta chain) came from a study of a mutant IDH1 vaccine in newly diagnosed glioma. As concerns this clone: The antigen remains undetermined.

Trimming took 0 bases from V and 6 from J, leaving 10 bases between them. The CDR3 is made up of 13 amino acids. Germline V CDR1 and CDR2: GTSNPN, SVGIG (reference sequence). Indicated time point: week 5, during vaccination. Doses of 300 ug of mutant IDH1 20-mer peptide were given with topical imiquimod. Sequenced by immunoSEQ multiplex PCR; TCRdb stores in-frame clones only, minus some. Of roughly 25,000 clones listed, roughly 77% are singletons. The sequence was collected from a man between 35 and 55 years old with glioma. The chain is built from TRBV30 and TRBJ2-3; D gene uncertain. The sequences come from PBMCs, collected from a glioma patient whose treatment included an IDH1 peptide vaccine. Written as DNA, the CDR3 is TGTGCCTGGAGTGTACGCCGAGCGGATACGCAGTATTTT. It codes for CAWSVRRADTQYF.